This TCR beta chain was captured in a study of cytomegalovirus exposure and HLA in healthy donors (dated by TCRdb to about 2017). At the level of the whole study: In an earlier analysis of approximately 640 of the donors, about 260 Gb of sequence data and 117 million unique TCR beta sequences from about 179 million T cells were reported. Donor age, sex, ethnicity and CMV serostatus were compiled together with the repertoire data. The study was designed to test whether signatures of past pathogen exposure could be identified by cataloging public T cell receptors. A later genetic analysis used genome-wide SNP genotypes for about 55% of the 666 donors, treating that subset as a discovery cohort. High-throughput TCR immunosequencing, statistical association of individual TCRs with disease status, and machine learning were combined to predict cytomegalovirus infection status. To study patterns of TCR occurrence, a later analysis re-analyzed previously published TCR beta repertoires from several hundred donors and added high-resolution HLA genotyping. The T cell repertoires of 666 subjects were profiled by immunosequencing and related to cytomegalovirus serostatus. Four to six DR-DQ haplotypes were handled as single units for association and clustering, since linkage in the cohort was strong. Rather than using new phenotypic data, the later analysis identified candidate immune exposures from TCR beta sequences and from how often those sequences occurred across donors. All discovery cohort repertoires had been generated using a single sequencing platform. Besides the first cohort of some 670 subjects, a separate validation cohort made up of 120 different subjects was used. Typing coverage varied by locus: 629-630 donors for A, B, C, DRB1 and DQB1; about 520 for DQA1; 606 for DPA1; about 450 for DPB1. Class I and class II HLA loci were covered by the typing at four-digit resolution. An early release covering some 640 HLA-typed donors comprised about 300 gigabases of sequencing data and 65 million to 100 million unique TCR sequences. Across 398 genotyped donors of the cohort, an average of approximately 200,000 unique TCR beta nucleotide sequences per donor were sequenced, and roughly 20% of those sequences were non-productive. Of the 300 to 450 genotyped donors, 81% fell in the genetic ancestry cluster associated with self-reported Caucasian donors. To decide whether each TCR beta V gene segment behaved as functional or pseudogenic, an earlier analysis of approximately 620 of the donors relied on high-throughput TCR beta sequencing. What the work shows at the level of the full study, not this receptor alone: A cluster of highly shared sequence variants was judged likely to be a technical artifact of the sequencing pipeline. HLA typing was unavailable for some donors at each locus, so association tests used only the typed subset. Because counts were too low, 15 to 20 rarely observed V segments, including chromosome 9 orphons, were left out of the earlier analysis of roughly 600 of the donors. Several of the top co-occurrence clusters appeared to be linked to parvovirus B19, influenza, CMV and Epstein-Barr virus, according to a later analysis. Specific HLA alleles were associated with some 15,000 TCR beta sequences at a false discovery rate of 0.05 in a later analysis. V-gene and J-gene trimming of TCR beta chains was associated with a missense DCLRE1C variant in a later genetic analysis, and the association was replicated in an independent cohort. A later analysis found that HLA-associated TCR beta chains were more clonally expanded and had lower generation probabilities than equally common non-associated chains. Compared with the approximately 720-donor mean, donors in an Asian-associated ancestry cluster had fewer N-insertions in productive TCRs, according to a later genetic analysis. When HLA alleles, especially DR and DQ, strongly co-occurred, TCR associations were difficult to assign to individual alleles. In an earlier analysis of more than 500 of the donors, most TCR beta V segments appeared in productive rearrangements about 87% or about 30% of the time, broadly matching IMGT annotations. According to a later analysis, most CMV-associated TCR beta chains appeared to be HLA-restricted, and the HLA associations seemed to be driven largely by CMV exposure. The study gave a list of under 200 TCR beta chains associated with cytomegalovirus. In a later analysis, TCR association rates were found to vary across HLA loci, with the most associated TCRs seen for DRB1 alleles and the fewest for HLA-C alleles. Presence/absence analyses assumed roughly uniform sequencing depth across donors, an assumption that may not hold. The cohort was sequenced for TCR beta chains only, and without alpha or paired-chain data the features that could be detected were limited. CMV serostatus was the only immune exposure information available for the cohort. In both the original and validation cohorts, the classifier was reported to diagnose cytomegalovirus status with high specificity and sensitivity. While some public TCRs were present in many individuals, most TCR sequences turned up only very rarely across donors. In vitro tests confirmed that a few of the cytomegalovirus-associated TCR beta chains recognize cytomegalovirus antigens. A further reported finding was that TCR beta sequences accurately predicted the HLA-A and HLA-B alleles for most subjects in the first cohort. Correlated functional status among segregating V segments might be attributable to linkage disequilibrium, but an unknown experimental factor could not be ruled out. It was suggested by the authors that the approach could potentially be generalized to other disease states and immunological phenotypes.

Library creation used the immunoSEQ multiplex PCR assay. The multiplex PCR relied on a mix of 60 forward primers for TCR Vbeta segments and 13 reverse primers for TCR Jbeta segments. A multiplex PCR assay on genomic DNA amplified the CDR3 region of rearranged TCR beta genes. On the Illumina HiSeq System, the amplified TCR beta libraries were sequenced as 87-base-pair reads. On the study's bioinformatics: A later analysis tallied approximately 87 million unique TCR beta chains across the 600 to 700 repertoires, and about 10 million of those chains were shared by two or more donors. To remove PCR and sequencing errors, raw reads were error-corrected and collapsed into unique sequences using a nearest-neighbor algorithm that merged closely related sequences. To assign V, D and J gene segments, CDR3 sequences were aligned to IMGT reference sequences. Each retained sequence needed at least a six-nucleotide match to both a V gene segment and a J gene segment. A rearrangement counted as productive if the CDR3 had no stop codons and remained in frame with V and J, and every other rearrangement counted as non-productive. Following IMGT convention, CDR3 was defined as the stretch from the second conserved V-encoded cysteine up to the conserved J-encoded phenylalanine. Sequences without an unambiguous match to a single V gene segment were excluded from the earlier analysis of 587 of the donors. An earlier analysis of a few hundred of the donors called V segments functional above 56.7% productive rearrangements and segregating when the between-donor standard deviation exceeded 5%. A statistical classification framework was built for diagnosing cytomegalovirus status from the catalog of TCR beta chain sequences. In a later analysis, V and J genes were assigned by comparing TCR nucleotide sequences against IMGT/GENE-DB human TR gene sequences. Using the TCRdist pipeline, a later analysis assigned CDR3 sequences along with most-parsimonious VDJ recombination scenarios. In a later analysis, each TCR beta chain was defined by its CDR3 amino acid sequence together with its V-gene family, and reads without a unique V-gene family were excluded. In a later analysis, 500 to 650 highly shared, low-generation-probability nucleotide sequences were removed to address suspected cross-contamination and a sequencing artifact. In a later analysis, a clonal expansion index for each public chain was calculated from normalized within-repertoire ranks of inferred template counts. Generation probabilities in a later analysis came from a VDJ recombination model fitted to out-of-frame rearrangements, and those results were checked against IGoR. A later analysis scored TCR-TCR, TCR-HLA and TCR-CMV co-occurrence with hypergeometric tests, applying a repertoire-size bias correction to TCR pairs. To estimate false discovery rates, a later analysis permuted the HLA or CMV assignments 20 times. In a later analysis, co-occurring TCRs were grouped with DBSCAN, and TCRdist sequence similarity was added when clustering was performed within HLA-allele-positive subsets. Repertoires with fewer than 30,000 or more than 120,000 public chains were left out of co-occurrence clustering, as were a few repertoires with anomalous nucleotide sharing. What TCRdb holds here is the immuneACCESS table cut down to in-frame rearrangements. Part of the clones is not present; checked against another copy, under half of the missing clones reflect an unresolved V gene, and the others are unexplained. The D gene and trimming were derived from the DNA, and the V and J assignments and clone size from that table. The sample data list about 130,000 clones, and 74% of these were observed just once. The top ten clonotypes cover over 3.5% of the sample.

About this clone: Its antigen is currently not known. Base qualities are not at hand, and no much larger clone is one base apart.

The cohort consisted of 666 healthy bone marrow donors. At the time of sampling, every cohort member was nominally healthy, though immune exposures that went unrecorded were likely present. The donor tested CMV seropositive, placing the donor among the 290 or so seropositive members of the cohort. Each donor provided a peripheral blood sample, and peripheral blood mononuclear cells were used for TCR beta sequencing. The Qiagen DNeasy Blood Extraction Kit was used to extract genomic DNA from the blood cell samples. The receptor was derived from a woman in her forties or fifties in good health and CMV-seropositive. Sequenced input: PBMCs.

The DNA reads as follows: TGTGCCAGCAGTTTCCCCGGGGGACAGTACTTC. The translation is CASSFPGGQYF. The chain is assembled from TRBV27 and TRBJ2-5; the D segment could be TRBD2, given 6 matching bases. The CDR3 holds 11 amino acids from the cysteine to the phenylalanine. Only the CDR3 part of the read is kept: 33 bases, read in frame from the first base. Trimming costs V 3 bases and J 11 bases, and their ends lie 10 bases apart. The germline V gene (reference sequence) gives CDR1 as MNHEY and CDR2 as SMNVEV.